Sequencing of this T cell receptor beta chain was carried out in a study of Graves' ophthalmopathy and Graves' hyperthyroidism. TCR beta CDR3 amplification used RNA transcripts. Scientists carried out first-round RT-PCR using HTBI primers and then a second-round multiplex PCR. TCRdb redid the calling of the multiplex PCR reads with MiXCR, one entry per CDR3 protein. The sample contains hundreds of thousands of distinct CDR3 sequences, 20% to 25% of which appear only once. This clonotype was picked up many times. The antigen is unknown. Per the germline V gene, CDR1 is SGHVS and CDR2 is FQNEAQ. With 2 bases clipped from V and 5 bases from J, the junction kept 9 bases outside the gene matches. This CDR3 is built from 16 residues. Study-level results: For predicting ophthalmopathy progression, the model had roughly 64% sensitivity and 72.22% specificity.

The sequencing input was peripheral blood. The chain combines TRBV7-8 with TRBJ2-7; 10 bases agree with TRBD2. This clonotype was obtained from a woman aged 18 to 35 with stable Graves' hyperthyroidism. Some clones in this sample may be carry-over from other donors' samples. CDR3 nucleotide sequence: TGTGCCAGCAGCTTACGCCGTCTAGCGGGAGCCCACGAGCAGTACTTC. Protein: CASSLRRLAGAHEQYF. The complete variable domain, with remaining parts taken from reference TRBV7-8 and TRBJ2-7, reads GAGVSQSPRYKVAKRGQDVALRCDPISGHVSLFWYQQALGQGPEFLTYFQNEAQLDKSGLPSDRFFAERPEGSVSTLKIQRTQQEDSAVYLCASSLRRLAGAHEQYFGPGTRLTVT.